The following is a T cell receptor beta chain sequence with its context. After removal of 1 base from V and 3 bases from J, the junction contained 2 bases not matched to a gene. The CDR3 consists of 15 residues. Germline V gives CDR1 SNHLY, CDR2 FYNNEI. MiXCR was run by TCRdb on the 5' RACE reads, yielding one entry per CDR3 protein. This sample has some 30,000 distinct CDR3 sequences, with 4.5% found just once. The record originates from a study of early T cells in non-severe SARS-CoV-2 infection. Study context: Sequencing of bulk RNA from unsorted whole blood was done, without chain pairing.

Material for sequencing was whole blood. V is TRBV2 and J is TRBJ2-2; 7 bases are a match to TRBD1. This receptor was identified in an adult who was a healthcare worker with PCR-confirmed SARS-CoV-2 infection or an uninfected control (not recorded which). In nucleotides, the CDR3 is TGTGCCAGCAGTGAAGGACAGGGCTACACCGGGGAGCTGTTTTTT. Encoded protein: CASSEGQGYTGELFF.